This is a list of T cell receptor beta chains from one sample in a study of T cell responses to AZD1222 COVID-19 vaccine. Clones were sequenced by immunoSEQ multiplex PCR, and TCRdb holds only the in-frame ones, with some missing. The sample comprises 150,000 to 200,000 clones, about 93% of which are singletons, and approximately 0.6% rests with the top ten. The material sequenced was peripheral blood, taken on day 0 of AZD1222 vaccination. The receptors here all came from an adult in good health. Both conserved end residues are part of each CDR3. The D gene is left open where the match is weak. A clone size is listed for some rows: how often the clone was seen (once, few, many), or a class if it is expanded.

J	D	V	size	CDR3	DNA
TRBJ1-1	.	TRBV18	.	CASSPRGAGAEAFF	TGTGCCAGCTCACCCCGGGGGGCAGGGGCTGAAGCTTTCTTT
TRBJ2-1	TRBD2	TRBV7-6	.	CASSRPGLAGGSSYNEQFF	TGTGCCAGCAGCCGACCGGGACTAGCGGGAGGGAGCTCCTACAATGAGCAGTTCTTC
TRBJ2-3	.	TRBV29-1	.	CSDQAGTSTDTQYF	TGCAGCGACCAAGCAGGGACTAGCACAGATACGCAGTATTTT
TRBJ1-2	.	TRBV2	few	CASSELRLRGYTF	TGTGCCAGCAGTGAATTAAGGTTGCGAGGCTACACCTTC
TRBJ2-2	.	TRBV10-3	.	CATRLGRGLDTGELFF	TGTGCCACTCGATTGGGTAGGGGCCTGGACACCGGGGAGCTGTTTTTT
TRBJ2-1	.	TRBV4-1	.	CASSQVFLFNEQFF	TGCGCCAGCAGCCAAGTTTTTCTGTTCAATGAGCAGTTCTTC
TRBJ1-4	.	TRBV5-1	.	CASSLGRGIGGNEKLFF	TGCGCCAGCAGCTTGGGCAGGGGTATCGGCGGAAATGAAAAACTGTTTTTT
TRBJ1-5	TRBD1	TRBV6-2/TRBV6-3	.	CASRPGQGYQPQHF	TGTGCCAGCAGACCTGGACAGGGTTATCAGCCCCAGCATTTT
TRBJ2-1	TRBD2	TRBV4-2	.	CASSQESETSGSHEQFF	TGTGCCAGCAGCCAAGAGAGCGAAACTAGCGGGAGTCATGAGCAGTTCTTC
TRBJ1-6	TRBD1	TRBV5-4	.	CASSLGDSWGSPLHF	TGTGCCAGCAGCTTGGGGGACAGCTGGGGTTCACCCCTCCACTTT
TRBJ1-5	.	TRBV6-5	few	CASRPLGGQPQHF	TGTGCCAGCCGACCCCTCGGGGGTCAGCCCCAGCATTTT
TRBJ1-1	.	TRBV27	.	CASRKTALNTEAFF	TGTGCCAGCAGAAAGACAGCTCTTAACACTGAAGCTTTCTTT
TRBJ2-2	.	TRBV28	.	CASGFSIGQTSGELFF	TGTGCCAGCGGATTTTCAATTGGACAGACAAGCGGGGAGCTGTTTTTT
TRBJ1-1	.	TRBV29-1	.	CSVASLGNTEAFF	TGCAGCGTTGCTTCCCTCGGGAACACTGAAGCTTTCTTT
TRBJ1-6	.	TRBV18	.	CASTGPDNSPLHF	TGTGCCAGCACGGGACCCGATAATTCACCCCTCCACTTT
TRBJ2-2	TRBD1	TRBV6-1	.	CASSDGQGVTGELFF	TGTGCCAGCAGTGACGGACAGGGGGTCACCGGGGAGCTGTTTTTT
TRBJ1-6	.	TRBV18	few	CASSPSGAGNSPLHF	TGTGCCAGCTCACCTTCCGGGGCAGGGAATTCACCCCTCCACTTT
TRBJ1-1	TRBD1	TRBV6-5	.	CASSVDRGEAFF	TGTGCCAGCAGCGTTGACAGGGGTGAAGCTTTCTTT
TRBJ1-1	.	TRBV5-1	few	CASSLVEGTGAFF	TGCGCCAGCAGCTTGGTGGAGGGGACGGGGGCTTTCTTT
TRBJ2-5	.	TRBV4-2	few	CASSQDAGRGAETQYF	TGTGCCAGCAGCCAAGATGCCGGCCGAGGGGCAGAGACCCAGTACTTC
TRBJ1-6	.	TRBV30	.	CAWSVRVSPLHF	TGTGCCTGGAGTGTAAGGGTTTCACCCCTCCACTTT
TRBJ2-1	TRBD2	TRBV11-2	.	CASSFWASGRNEQFF	TGTGCCAGCAGCTTCTGGGCTAGCGGGAGGAATGAGCAGTTCTTC
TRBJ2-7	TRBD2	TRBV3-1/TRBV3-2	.	CASSQEKRLSVSGRVDEQYF	TGTGCCAGCAGCCAAGAAAAGCGCCTCAGTGTAAGCGGGAGAGTCGACGAGCAGTACTTC
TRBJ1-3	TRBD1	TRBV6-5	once	CASSYSPGGYGNTIYF	TGTGCCAGCAGTTACTCCCCAGGGGGCTATGGAAACACCATATATTTT
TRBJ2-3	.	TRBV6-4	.	CASSDGVTDTQYF	TGTGCCAGCAGTGACGGAGTCACAGATACGCAGTATTTT
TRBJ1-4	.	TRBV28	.	CASSPSTTTNEKLFF	TGTGCCAGCAGTCCAAGTACGACAACTAATGAAAAACTGTTTTTT
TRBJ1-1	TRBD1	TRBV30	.	CAWGGQLNTEAFF	TGTGCCTGGGGGGGACAGCTGAACACTGAAGCTTTCTTT
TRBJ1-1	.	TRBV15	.	CATSRDTGFGTEAFF	TGTGCCACCAGCAGAGATACCGGGTTTGGCACTGAAGCTTTCTTT
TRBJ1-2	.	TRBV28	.	CASSRPEGRSYGYTF	TGTGCCAGCAGTCGCCCCGAAGGGCGAAGCTATGGCTACACCTTC
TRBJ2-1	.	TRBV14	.	CASSQLGRLYNEQFF	TGTGCCAGCAGCCAACTAGGACGGTTATACAATGAGCAGTTCTTC
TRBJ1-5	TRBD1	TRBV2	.	CASSEGQGYQPQHF	TGTGCCAGCAGTGAGGGACAGGGGTATCAGCCCCAGCATTTT
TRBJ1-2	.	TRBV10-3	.	CATEDRNYGYTF	TGTGCCACCGAGGACAGAAACTATGGCTACACCTTC
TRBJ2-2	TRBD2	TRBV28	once	CASSFGGGTEGTGELFF	TGTGCCAGCAGCTTTGGGGGGGGGACGGAGGGCACCGGGGAGCTGTTTTTT
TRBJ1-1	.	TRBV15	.	CATSRGYETSGAFF	TGTGCCACCAGCAGAGGTTACGAGACAAGCGGAGCTTTCTTT
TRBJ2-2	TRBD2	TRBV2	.	CASSWPGGGLAGGNIANTGELFF	TGTGCCAGCAGCTGGCCAGGGGGAGGGCTAGCGGGAGGGAACATCGCGAACACCGGGGAGCTGTTTTTT
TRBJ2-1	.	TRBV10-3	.	CAISESGVSSYNEQFF	TGTGCCATCAGTGAGTCGGGCGTTAGCTCCTACAATGAGCAGTTCTTC
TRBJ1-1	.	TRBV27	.	CASSFYDRHTEAFF	TGTGCCAGCAGTTTCTATGACAGACACACTGAAGCTTTCTTT
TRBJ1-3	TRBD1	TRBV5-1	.	CASSSGGNSGNTIYF	TGCGCCAGCAGCTCAGGGGGGAACTCTGGAAACACCATATATTTT
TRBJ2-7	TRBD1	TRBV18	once	CASSRDRVAEQYF	TGTGCCAGCTCACGGGACAGGGTGGCCGAGCAGTACTTC
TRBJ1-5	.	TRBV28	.	CASSWGGVGQPQHF	TGTGCCAGCAGTTGGGGCGGGGTTGGGCAGCCCCAGCATTTT
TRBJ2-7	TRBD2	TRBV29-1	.	CSAAAPWKARGGHYYEQYF	TGCAGCGCCGCTGCCCCCTGGAAGGCCCGGGGGGGGCATTATTACGAGCAGTACTTC
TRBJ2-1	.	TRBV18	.	CASSPGETRGNEQFF	TGTGCCAGCTCACCAGGTGAGACTAGGGGCAATGAGCAGTTCTTC
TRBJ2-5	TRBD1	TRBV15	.	CATSRDRPPGGVQETQYF	TGTGCCACCAGCAGAGACCGCCCCCCAGGGGGCGTCCAAGAGACCCAGTACTTC
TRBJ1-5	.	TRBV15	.	CATRNDISGNQPQHF	TGTGCCACCAGGAATGACATTTCAGGCAATCAGCCCCAGCATTTT
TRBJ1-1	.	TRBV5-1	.	CASSRLGTNEAFF	TGCGCCAGCAGCCGCCTAGGTACGAATGAAGCTTTCTTT
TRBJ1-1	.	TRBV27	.	CASTSANTEAFF	TGTGCCAGCACTTCCGCGAACACTGAAGCTTTCTTT
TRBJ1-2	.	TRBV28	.	CASSFPLSYGYTF	TGTGCCAGCAGTTTCCCCCTAAGCTATGGCTACACCTTC
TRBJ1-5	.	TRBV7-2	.	CASSLDGDSNQPQHF	TGTGCCAGCAGCTTGGACGGGGATAGCAATCAGCCCCAGCATTTT
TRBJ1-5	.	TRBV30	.	CAWSVHVQSNQPQHF	TGTGCCTGGAGTGTACACGTACAGAGCAATCAGCCCCAGCATTTT
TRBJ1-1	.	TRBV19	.	CASKTGDTEAFF	TGTGCCAGTAAGACGGGGGACACTGAAGCTTTCTTT
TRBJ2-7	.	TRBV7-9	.	CASGKQVGESYEQYF	TGTGCCAGCGGGAAGCAAGTTGGGGAATCCTACGAGCAGTACTTC
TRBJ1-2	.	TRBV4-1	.	CASSQGQGQEYGYTF	TGCGCCAGCAGCCAAGGCCAGGGGCAGGAGTATGGCTACACCTTC
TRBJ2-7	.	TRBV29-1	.	CSVRPGYEQYF	TGCAGCGTTCGCCCCGGGTACGAGCAGTACTTC
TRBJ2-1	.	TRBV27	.	CASSLGPLVNEQFF	TGTGCCAGCAGTTTAGGCCCCTTAGTCAATGAGCAGTTCTTC
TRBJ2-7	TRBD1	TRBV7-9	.	CASTLGQPGGQYF	TGTGCCAGCACCTTGGGACAGCCTGGCGGGCAGTACTTC
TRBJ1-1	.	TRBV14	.	CASSHVANTEAFF	TGTGCCAGCAGCCACGTGGCCAACACTGAAGCTTTCTTT
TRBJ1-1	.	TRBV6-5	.	CASSGDSPRAFF	TGTGCCAGCAGCGGAGACTCTCCCAGAGCTTTCTTT
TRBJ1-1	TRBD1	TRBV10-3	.	CAITRTGGASGAFF	TGTGCCATCACAAGGACAGGGGGCGCTAGCGGAGCTTTCTTT
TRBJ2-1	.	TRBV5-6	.	CASSLGAEQFF	TGTGCCAGCAGCTTGGGAGCTGAGCAGTTCTTC
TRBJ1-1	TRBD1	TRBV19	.	CASSMTGLEAFF	TGTGCCAGTAGTATGACAGGGCTTGAAGCTTTCTTT